This T cell receptor (beta chain) was captured by sequencing in a study of cytomegalovirus exposure and HLA in healthy donors. Broader study findings: TCR beta chains associated with HLA were, in a later analysis, more clonally expanded than equally common others.

The PCR was carried out with 60 Vbeta primers and 13 Jbeta primers. Data came from immunoSEQ multiplex PCR; TCRdb stores just in-frame clones and leaves some out. The data show around 130,000 clones, 88% seen once. Of note for this clone: The antigen is not known.

The germline gives CDR1 SEHNR, CDR2 FQNEAQ (reference sequence). V was clipped by 8 bases and J by 7 bases, with 23 bases between them. The CDR3 covers 16 residues. The sample consisted of PBMCs. The origin of this receptor is a middle-aged woman in good health and CMV-seronegative. The chain carries TRBV7-9 and TRBJ1-4; D is perhaps TRBD1 (5 bases). In nucleotides, the CDR3 is TGTGCCAGCGACCGCGGGGACTCATCAAAAGGTGAAAAACTGTTTTTT. Protein: CASDRGDSSKGEKLFF. Combining the CDR3 with reference TRBV7-9 and TRBJ1-4 gives the whole variable domain DTGVSQNPRHKITKRGQNVTFRCDPISEHNRLYWYRQTLGQGPEFLTYFQNEAQLEKSRLLSDRFSAERPKGSFSTLEIQRTEQGDSAMYLCASDRGDSSKGEKLFFGSGTQLSVL.